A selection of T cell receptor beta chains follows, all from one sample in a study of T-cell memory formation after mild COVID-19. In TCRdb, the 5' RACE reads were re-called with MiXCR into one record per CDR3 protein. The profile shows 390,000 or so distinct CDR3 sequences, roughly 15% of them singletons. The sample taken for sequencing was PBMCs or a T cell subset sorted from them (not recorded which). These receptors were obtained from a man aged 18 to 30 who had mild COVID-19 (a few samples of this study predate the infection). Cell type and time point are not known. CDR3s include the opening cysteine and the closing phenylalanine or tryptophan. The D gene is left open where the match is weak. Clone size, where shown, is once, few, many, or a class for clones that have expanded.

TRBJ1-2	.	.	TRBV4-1	TGCGCCAGCAGCCAAGATCGGAACAGGGAGGACTATGGCTACACCTTC	CASSQDRNREDYGYTF
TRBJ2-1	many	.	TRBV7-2	TGTGCCAGCAGCCCTAGTCGGTCCCGGATTATCGGTGAGCAGTTCTTC	CASSPSRSRIIGEQFF
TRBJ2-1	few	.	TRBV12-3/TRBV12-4	TGTGCCAGCAGTTTAAACACCGTGTGGCAAGGGGAGCAGTTCTTC	CASSLNTVWQGEQFF
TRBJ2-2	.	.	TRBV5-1	TGCGCCAGCAGCTTGGGTCAGAGCGCGAACACCGGGGAGCTGTTTTTT	CASSLGQSANTGELFF
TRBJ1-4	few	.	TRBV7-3	TGTGCCAGCAGCTTAAGTGTTAATGAAAAACTGTTTTTT	CASSLSVNEKLFF
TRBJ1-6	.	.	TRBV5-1	TGCGCCAGCAGCTCCAGTGGTAGCGTGTATAATTCACCCCTCCACTTT	CASSSSGSVYNSPLHF
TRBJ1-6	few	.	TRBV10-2	TGCGCCAGCAGTGAGTCGAAGGCAGTCGGCCTTAATTCACCCCTCCACTTT	CASSESKAVGLNSPLHF
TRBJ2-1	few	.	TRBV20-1	TGCAGTGCACAGGGCACCTACAATGAGCAGTTCTTC	CSAQGTYNEQFF
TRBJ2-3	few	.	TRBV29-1	TGCAGCGTGGGCAGGCTTATGGTCAGGGGCACAGATACGCAGTATTTT	CSVGRLMVRGTDTQYF
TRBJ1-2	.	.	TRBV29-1	TGCAGCGTTGATTTGGCTAGTACTAACTATGGCTACACCTTC	CSVDLASTNYGYTF
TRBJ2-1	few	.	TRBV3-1	TGTGCCAGTACCCCCCGGGGCCAGGGTGGGAATGAGCAGTTCTTC	CASTPRGQGGNEQFF
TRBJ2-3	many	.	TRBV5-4	TGTGCCAGCAGCTTTCCTGGGGGGCCGGGATCGCAGTATTTT	CASSFPGGPGSQYF
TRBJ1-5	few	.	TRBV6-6	TGTGCCAGCAGTTACTCCTCTGGAGGGCAGCCCCAGCATTTT	CASSYSSGGQPQHF
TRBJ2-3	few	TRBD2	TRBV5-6	TGTGCCAGCAGCTTCGGACTAGCGGGGGAAACTAGCACAGATACGCAGTATTTT	CASSFGLAGETSTDTQYF
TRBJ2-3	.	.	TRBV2	TGTGCCAGCAGTGAAATGGGAACGGCCGATACGCAGTATTTT	CASSEMGTADTQYF
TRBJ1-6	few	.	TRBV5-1	TGCGCCAGCAGCCCCCGGACGATGGAATCACCCCTCCACTTT	CASSPRTMESPLHF
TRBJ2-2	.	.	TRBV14	TGTGCCAGCAGCGCGGCCGGGGAGCTGTTTTTT	CASSAAGELFF
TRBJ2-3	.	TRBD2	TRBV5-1	TGCGCCAGCAGCTTCCCTAGCGGGAGCACAGATACGCAGTATTTT	CASSFPSGSTDTQYF
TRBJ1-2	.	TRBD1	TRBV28	TGTGCCAGCAGGTTGGGACAGGATGGCTACACCTTC	CASRLGQDGYTF
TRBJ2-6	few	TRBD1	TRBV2	TGTGCCAGCAGTGTTAGGACAGGAGCGTCTGGGGCCAACGTCCTGACTTTC	CASSVRTGASGANVLTF
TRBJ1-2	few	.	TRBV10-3	TGTGCCATCACTCCAAGGGGAGGGAACTATGGCTACACCTTC	CAITPRGGNYGYTF
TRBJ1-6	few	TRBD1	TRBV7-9	TGTGCCAGCTCACCCGGACAGGGCAGCTCACCCCTCCACTTT	CASSPGQGSSPLHF
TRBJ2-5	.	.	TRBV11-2	TGTGCCAGCAGCCCCGGACAGCGGGCCCAGTACTTC	CASSPGQRAQYF
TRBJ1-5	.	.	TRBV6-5	TGTGCCAGCAAGTACACGATCGATAGCAATCAGCCCCAGCATTTT	CASKYTIDSNQPQHF
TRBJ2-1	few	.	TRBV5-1	TGCGCCAGCAGCGCCTGGGGGGCCAATGAGCAGTTCTTC	CASSAWGANEQFF
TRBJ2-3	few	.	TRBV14	TGTGCCAGCAGCCAATTCGACAGCCACGGGGGCACAGATACGCAGTATTTT	CASSQFDSHGGTDTQYF
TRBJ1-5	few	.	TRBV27	TGTGCCAGCAGTCCAACGGGACGGGACAATCAGCCCCAGCATTTT	CASSPTGRDNQPQHF
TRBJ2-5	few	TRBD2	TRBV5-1	TGCGCCAGCAGCCTGGAGGAGCGGGGGGAAGAGACCCAGTACTTC	CASSLEERGEETQYF
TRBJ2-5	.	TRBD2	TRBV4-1	TGCGCCAGCAGCCAGTCGGGACTAGCGGGGGGGTTGAACCAAGAGACCCAGTACTTC	CASSQSGLAGGLNQETQYF
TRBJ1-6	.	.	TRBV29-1	TGCAGCGTCAAACAGGGAGATGCTTCACCCCTCCACTTT	CSVKQGDASPLHF
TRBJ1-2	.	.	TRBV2	TGTGCCAGCAGTGCCCCAGGAACCGGCTACACCTTC	CASSAPGTGYTF
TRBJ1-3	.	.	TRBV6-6	TGTGCCAGCAGCTCCCTTCGACTGGTGGAAAAAGCTGGAAACACCATATATTTT	CASSSLRLVEKAGNTIYF
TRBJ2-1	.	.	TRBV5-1	TGCGCCAGCAGCCCGGGCGGGCTGGGATATTTCTTC	CASSPGGLGYFF
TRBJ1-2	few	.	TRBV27	TGTGCCAGCAGTTTATCCGGGAGGTGGGAGGGCTACACCTTC	CASSLSGRWEGYTF
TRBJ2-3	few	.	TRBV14	TGTGCCAGCAGCCAGGGGTCCTCGTGGGGGAATACGCAGTATTTT	CASSQGSSWGNTQYF
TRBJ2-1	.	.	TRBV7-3	TGTGCCAGCAGCTTAACAACGAATGAGCAGTTCTTC	CASSLTTNEQFF
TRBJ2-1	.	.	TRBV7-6	TGTGCCAGCAGCTTAGATTTAGGGTCGGAGCAGTTCTTC	CASSLDLGSEQFF
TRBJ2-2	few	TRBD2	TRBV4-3	TGCGCCAGCAGCCAAAGGATAGCGGGGGGCGCCGGGGAGCTGTTTTTT	CASSQRIAGGAGELFF
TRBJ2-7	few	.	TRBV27	TGTGCCAGCAGTCCCCAGGGAAGGGATCTAGGCGAGCAGTACTTC	CASSPQGRDLGEQYF
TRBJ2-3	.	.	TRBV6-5	TGTGCCAGCAGCTTAACCCCCTGGGATACAGATACGCAGTATTTT	CASSLTPWDTDTQYF
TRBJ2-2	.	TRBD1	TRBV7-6	TGTGCCAGCAGCTGGTCCGGGACAGAGAACACCGGGGAGCTGTTTTTT	CASSWSGTENTGELFF
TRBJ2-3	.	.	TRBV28	TGTGCCAGCACCTCTAGGGGTTATACGCAGTATTTT	CASTSRGYTQYF
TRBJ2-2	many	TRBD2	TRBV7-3	TGTGCCAGCAGCGACGGACGAGGGACTACCAACACCGGGGAGCTGTTTTTT	CASSDGRGTTNTGELFF
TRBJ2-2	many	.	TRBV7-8	TGTGCCAGCAGCTCGAGGACAACGAACACCGGGGAGCTGTTTTTT	CASSSRTTNTGELFF
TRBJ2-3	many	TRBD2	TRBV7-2	TGTGCCAGCAGCTTTACCCCCAGGACTAGCGGGGGGCCCAGCACAGATACGCAGTATTTT	CASSFTPRTSGGPSTDTQYF
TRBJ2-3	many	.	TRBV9	TGTGCCAGCAGCCCACGGAGGGGGGCAGCGTACTTCACAGATACGCAGTATTTT	CASSPRRGAAYFTDTQYF
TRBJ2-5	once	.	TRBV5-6	TGTGCCAGCAGCCCCGAAGGGGGGGCACCACAAGAGACCCAGTACTTC	CASSPEGGAPQETQYF
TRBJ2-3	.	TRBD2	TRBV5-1	TGCGCCAGCAGGCTCCGGGTAGCGGGGACTAACAATACGCAGTATTTT	CASRLRVAGTNNTQYF
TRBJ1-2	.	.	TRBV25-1	TGTGCCAGCAGCTACGGCCCCGATGGCTACACCTTC	CASSYGPDGYTF
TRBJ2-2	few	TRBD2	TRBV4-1	TGCGCCAGCAGCCAAGCCTTCCGGGGGGGCCGGGCAAGCGGGGAGCTGTTTTTT	CASSQAFRGGRASGELFF
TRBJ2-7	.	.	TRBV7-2	TGTGCCAGCAGCTCTGGGGTAGGGGAGCAGTACTTC	CASSSGVGEQYF
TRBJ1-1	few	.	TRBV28	TGTGCCAGCAGTTTCCGCGGAATGTACATGAACACTGAAGCTTTCTTT	CASSFRGMYMNTEAFF
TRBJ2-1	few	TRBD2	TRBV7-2	TGTGCCAGCAGCTTACAGGGGACTAGCGGGGATCCCTACAATGAGCAGTTCTTC	CASSLQGTSGDPYNEQFF
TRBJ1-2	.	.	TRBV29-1	TGCAGCGTTGAAGATGAGGGTCGGGACTATGGCTACACCTTC	CSVEDEGRDYGYTF
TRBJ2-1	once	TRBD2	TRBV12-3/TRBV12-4	TGTGCCAGCAGGGACGCGCTAGCGGGGGGGCGCGAGCAGTTCTTC	CASRDALAGGREQFF
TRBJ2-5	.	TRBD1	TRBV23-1	TGCGCCAGCAACCCCCATGACAGGGGTCAGCAAGAGACCCAGTACTTC	CASNPHDRGQQETQYF
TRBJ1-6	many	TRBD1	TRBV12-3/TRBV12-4	TGTGCCAGCAGTTTTGACAGGGGGTCACCCCTCCACTTT	CASSFDRGSPLHF
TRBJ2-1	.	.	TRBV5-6	TGTGCCAGCAGCTTGGGACAGGTTAGGGAGCAGTTCTTC	CASSLGQVREQFF
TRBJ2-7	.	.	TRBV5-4	TGTGCCAGCAGAGACGGGGGTTGGAGGCCCTACGAGCAGTACTTC	CASRDGGWRPYEQYF